The entry that follows covers one T cell receptor beta chain sequence. Its antigen is unknown. This sample stems from a study of shared clonotypes between healthy human individuals. Overall study results and limits: Rarefaction revealed incomplete sorted-subset sequencing despite large depth.

Naive CD8 cells lacked CD45RO, underwent positive selection for CCR7 and left out terminally differentiated effector memory CD45RA+ cells. Once extracted for a subset, genomic DNA was divided evenly among several immunoSEQ plates. Per the original data handling: Quality scores were absent from the junction-only immunoSEQ sequences, so filtering differed. Only in-frame clones appear in the TCRdb table, and some are missing; sequencing was by immunoSEQ multiplex PCR. The DNA was the basis for D and trimming; V, J and clone size are from that table. The table has about 590,000 clones, around 95% seen once. The germline V gene encodes CDR1 SGHTA and CDR2 FQGTGA. V was cut by 4 bases and J by 2 bases, with 14 bases left in between. The CDR3 loop spans 15 amino acids.

The sequenced sample was naive CD8+ T cells sorted from blood. This clonotype was obtained from a woman aged 25 to 45 in good health. The chain carries TRBV7-3 and TRBJ2-5; the D is unclear. Here the CDR3 DNA reads TGTGCCAGCAGCTCCGTGGGTGGGCGGCAAGAGACCCAGTACTTC. It is translated as CASSSVGGRQETQYF.